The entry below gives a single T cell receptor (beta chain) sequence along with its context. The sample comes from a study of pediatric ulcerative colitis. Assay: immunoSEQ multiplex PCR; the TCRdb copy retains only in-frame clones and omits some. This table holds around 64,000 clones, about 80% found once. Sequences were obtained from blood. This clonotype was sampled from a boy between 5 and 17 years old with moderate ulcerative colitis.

The DNA for the CDR3 is TGTGCCTGGAGGGGGGGAATGGCGGTTGGATCACCCCTCCACTTT. Translation gives CAWRGGMAVGSPLHF. This rearrangement joins TRBV30 to TRBJ1-6; tentatively, D is TRBD1 (5 bases). Deletions cut 3 bases from V and 10 bases from J, with 19 bases between. In germline, CDR1 is GTSNPN, CDR2 SVGIG (reference sequence). The CDR3 is made up of 15 amino acids.